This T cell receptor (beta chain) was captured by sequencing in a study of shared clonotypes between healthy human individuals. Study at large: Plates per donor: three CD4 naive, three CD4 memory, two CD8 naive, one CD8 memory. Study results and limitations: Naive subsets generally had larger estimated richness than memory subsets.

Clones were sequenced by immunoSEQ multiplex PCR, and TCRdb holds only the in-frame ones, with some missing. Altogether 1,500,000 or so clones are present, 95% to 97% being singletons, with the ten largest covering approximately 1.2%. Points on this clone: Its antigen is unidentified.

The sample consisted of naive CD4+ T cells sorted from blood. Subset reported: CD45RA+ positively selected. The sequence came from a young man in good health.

The CDR3 is CASSSLGGRTYEQYF. The CDR3 DNA sequence: TGTGCCAGCAGTTCCCTAGGAGGGAGGACGTACGAGCAGTACTTC. This sequence joins TRBV28 and TRBJ2-7, with D maybe TRBD2 (6 bases). V dropped 4 bases and J dropped 4 bases, with 17 bases sitting between them. The CDR3 is made up of 15 amino acids. From germline, CDR1 is MDHEN and CDR2 SYDVKM.